This entry features one TCR beta chain sequence. The data were obtained in a study of blood T cell repertoires in COVID-19. For the study at large: Samples representing acute and convalescent COVID-19 were sourced from the United States, Italy and Spain.

Per germline, CDR1 SGHDT and CDR2 YYEEEE. Germline trimming cut 0 bases from V and 0 bases from J; bases unmatched to any gene: 3. The CDR3 contains 17 residues. Data came from immunoSEQ multiplex PCR; TCRdb stores just in-frame clones and leaves some out. The sample lists 200,000 to 250,000 clones; about 80% were seen once. This TCR derives from a woman aged 40 to 50 with acute COVID-19. V is TRBV5-6 and J is TRBJ1-5, with 10 bases matching TRBD1. The sequenced sample consisted of PBMCs or T cells enriched from blood (not recorded which). CDR3 bases: TGTGCCAGCAGCTTGGGGACAGGGGGAAGTAGCAATCAGCCCCAGCATTTT. Protein product: CASSLGTGGSSNQPQHF.